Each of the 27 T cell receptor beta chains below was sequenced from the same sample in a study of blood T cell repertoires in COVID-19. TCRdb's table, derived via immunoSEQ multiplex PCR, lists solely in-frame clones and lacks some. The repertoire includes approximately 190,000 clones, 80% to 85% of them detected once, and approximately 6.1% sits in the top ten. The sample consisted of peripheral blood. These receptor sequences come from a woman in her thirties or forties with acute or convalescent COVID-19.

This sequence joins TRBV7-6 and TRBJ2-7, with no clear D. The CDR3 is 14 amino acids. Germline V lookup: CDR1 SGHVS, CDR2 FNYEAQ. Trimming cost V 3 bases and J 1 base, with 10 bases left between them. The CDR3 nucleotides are TGTGCCAGCAGCTTGTCCCAGACTTCCTACGAGCAGTACTTC. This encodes CASSLSQTSYEQYF.

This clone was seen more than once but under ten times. CDR3 protein: CATSDFGGDYNEQFF. CDR3 coding DNA: TGTGCCACCAGTGATTTCGGCGGGGATTACAATGAGCAGTTCTTC. The J gene is TRBJ2-1, the V gene TRBV24-1, with a possible D match to TRBD2 (6 bases). With 1 base removed from V and 4 bases from J, the gap between germline ends came to 10 bases. The CDR3 sequence is 15 residues long. Germline loops: CDR1 KGHDR, CDR2 SFDVKD.

Written as DNA, the CDR3 is TGTGCCAGCAGCTCTTCAGGGGGCACTGAAGCTTTCTTT. It yields the protein CASSSSGGTEAFF. The chain recombines TRBV7-2 with TRBJ1-1; 7 bases agree with TRBD1. The trim removed 4 bases at V and 4 bases at J, leaving 3 bases unmatched. Germline assignment: CDR1 SGHTA and CDR2 FQGNSA. The CDR3 covers 13 residues.

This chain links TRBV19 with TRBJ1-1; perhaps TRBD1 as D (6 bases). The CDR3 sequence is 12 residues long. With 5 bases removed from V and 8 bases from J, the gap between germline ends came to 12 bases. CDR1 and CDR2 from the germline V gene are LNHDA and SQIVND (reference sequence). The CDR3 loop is CASSDPRGEAFF. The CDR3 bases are TGTGCCAGTAGTGACCCTAGGGGGGAAGCTTTCTTT.

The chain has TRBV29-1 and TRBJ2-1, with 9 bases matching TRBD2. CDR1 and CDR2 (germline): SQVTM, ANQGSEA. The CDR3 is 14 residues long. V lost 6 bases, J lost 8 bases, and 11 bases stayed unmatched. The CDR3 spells CSVPGRGGRDEQFF. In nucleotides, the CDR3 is TGCAGCGTCCCAGGGCGGGGGGGCAGAGATGAGCAGTTCTTC.

The CDR3 reads CASSEGSGGEQFF. The CDR3 coding sequence is TGTGCCAGCAGTGAAGGTAGTGGGGGGGAGCAGTTCTTC. The chain joins TRBV2 to TRBJ2-1, with D maybe TRBD2 (6 bases). The germline V and J ends were trimmed by 1 base and 10 bases, with 11 bases remaining between them. The CDR3 totals 13 residues. Per germline, CDR1 SNHLY and CDR2 FYNNEI. Looking up the rest from reference TRBV2 and TRBJ2-1 gives the full variable domain: EPEVTQTPSHQVTQMGQEVILRCVPISNHLYFYWYRQILGQKVEFLVSFYNNEISEKSEIFDDQFSVERPDGSNFTLKIRSTKLEDSAMYFCASSEGSGGEQFFGPGTRLTVL.

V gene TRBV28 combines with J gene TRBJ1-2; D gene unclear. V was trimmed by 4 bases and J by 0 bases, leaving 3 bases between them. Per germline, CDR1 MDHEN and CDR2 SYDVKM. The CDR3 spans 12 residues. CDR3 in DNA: TGTGCCAGCAGTTACACTAACTATGGCTACACCTTC. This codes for CASSYTNYGYTF.

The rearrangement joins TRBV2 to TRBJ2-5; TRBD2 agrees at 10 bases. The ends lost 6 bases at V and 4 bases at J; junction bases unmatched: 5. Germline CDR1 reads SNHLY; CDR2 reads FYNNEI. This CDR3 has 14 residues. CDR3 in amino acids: CASSTIAGGETQYF. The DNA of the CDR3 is TGTGCCAGCAGCACTATAGCGGGAGGAGAGACCCAGTACTTC.

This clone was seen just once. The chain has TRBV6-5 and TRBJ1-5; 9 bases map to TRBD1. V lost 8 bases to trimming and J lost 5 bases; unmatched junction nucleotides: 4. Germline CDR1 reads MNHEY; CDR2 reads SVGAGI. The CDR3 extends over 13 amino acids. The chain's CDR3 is CASARDRDQPQHF. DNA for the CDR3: TGTGCCAGCGCCCGGGACAGGGATCAGCCCCAGCATTTT.

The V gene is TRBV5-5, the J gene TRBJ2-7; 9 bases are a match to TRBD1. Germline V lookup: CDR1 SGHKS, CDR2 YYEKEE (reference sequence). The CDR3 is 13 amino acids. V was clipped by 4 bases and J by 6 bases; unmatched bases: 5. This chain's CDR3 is CASSRQGGLEQYF. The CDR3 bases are TGTGCCAGCAGCCGACAGGGGGGGCTCGAGCAGTACTTC. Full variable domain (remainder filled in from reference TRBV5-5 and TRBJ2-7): DAGVTQSPTHLIKTRGQQVTLRCSPISGHKSVSWYQQVLGQGPQFIFQYYEKEERGRGNFPDRFSARQFPNYSSELNVNALLLGDSALYLCASSRQGGLEQYFGPGTRLTVT.

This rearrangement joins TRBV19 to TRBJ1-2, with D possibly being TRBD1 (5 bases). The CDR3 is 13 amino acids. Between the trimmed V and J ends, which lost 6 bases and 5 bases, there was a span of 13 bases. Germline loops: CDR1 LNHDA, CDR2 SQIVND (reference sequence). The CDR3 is CASRPGFLYGYTF. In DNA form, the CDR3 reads TGTGCCAGTAGGCCAGGGTTCCTTTATGGCTACACCTTC.

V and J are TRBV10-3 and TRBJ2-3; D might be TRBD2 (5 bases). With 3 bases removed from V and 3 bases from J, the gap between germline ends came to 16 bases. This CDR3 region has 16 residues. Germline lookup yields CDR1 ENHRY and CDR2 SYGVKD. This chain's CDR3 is CAISDGVGDRTDTQYF. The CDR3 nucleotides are TGTGCCATCAGTGATGGGGTGGGAGACCGAACAGATACGCAGTATTTT.

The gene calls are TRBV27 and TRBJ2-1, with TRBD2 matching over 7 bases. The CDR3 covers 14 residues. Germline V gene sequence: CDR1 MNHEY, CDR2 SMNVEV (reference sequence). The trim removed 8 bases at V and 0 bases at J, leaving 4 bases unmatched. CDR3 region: CASCRLASYNEQFF. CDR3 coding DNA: TGTGCCAGCTGTAGACTAGCCTCCTACAATGAGCAGTTCTTC.

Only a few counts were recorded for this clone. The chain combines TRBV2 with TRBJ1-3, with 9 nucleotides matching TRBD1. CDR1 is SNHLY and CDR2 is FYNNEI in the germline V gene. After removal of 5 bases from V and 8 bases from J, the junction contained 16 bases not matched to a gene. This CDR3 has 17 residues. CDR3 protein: CASSWTGAIEGADTIYF. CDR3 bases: TGTGCCAGCAGTTGGACAGGGGCGATCGAAGGGGCCGACACCATATATTTT.

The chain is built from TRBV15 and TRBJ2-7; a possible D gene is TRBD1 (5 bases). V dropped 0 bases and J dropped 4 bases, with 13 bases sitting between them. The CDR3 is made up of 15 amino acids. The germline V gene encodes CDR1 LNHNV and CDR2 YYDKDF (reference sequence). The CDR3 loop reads CATSREDRWGYEQYF. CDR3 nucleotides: TGTGCCACCAGCAGAGAAGACAGATGGGGATACGAGCAGTACTTC.

CDR3 amino acids: CASSLPSLGHSEKLFF. CDR3 in DNA: TGTGCCAGCAGTCTCCCCAGTCTGGGACATTCTGAAAAACTGTTTTTT. This chain links TRBV28 with TRBJ1-4; D possibly corresponds to TRBD1 (6 bases). The V and J ends lost 5 bases and 7 bases respectively, with 20 bases between them. The CDR3 has 16 amino acids. Germline CDR1 and CDR2: MDHEN and SYDVKM. Filled out from reference TRBV28 and TRBJ1-4, the complete variable domain reads DVKVTQSSRYLVKRTGEKVFLECVQDMDHENMFWYRQDPGLGLRLIYFSYDVKMKEKGDIPEGYSVSREKKERFSLILESASTNQTSMYLCASSLPSLGHSEKLFFGSGTQLSVL.

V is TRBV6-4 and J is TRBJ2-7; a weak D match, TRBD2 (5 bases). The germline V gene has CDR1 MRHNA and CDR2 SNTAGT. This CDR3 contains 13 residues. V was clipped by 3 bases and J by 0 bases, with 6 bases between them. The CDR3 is CASSEGSSYEQYF. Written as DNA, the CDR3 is TGTGCCAGCAGTGAGGGGAGCTCCTACGAGCAGTACTTC.

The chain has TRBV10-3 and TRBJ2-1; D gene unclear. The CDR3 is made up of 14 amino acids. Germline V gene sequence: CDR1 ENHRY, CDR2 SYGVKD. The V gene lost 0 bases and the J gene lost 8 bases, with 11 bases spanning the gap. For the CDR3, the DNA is TGTGCCATCAGTGAGTCGAGAGTAACAGATGAGCAGTTCTTC. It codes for CAISESRVTDEQFF.

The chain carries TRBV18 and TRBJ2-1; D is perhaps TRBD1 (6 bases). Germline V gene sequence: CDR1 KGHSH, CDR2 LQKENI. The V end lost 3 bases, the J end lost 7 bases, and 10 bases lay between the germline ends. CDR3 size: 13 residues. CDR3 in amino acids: CASSPQGRNEQFF. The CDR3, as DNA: TGTGCCAGCTCACCCCAGGGGAGAAATGAGCAGTTCTTC.

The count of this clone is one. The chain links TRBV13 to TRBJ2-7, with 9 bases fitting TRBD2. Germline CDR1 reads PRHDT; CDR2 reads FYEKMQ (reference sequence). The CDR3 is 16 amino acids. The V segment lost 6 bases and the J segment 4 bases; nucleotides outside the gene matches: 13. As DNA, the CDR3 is TGTGCCAGCAGTGCAGCTGGCGGGAGGGCCATTTACGAGCAGTACTTC. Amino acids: CASSAAGGRAIYEQYF.

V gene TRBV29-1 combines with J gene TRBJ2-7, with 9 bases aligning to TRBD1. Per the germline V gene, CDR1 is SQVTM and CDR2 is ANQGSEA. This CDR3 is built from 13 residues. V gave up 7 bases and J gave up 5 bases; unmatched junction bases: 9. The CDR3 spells CSGVGTGLHEQYF. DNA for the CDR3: TGCAGCGGAGTTGGGACAGGGCTACACGAGCAGTACTTC.

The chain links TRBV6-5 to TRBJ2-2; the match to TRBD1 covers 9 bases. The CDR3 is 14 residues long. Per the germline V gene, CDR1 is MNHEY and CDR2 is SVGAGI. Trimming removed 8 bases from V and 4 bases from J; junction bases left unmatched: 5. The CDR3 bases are TGTGCCAGCGGGGACAGGGCTTTCACCGGGGAGCTGTTTTTT. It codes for CASGDRAFTGELFF.

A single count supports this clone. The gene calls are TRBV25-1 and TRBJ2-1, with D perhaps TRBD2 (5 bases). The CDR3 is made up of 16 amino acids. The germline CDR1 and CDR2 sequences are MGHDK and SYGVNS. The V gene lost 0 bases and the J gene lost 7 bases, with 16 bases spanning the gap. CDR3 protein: CASSEYLGGQRNEQFF. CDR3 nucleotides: TGTGCCAGCAGTGAATATTTGGGCGGCCAGCGGAATGAGCAGTTCTTC.

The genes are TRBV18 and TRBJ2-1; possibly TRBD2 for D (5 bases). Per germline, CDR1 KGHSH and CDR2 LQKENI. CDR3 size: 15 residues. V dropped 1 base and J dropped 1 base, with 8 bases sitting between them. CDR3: CASSPLTGSYNEQFF. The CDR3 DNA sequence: TGTGCCAGCTCACCACTTACGGGGTCCTACAATGAGCAGTTCTTC.

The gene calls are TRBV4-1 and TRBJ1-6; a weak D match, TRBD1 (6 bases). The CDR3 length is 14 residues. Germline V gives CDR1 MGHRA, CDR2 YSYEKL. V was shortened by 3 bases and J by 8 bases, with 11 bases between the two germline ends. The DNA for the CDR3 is TGCGCCAGCAGCCAGCAGGGGAAGGATTCACCCCTCCACTTT. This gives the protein CASSQQGKDSPLHF.

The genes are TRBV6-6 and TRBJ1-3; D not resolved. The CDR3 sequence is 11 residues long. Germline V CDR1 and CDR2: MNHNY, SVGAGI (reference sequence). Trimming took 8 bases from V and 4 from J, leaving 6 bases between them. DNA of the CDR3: TGTGCCAGCTCTACCGGAAACACCATATATTTT. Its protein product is CASSTGNTIYF.

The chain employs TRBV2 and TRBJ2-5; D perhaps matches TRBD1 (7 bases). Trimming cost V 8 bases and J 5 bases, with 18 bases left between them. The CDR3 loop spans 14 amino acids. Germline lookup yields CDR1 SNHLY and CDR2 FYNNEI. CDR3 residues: CASGGTAGEETQYF. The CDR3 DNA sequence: TGTGCCAGCGGCGGGACAGCCGGCGAGGAGACCCAGTACTTC.